This T cell receptor beta chain is drawn from a study of blood T cells in healthy people across ages. This clonotype occurred a few times. The antigen remains unidentified. Study results and caveats: As age increased, TCR beta diversity per million T cells fell in a roughly linear fashion.

A second PCR of 7 to 11 cycles used a sample-barcoded 5' primer and a J-beta primer mix. MiXCR, applied by TCRdb to the 5' RACE reads, yields one record per CDR3 protein. In the table there are just under 550,000 distinct CDR3 sequences, 24% of which are singletons. Looked up from germline, CDR1 is SGHDT and CDR2 is YYEEEE. The V end lost 0 bases, the J end lost 0 bases, and 9 bases lay between the germline ends. CDR3 length: 15 amino acids. These data were also reused for a study on T cells of mothers and their children. According to that study: Relative to unrelated pairs, biologically related mother-child dyads exhibited marginally greater, non-significant overlap.

The clonotype comes from a boy aged 5-17 years in good health. The chain combines TRBV5-6 with TRBJ1-1, with D possibly matching TRBD1 (5 bases). The sequenced material came from blood. The CDR3 nucleotides are TGTGCCAGCAGCTTGGGGCCGGGGCTGAACACTGAAGCTTTCTTT. It translates to CASSLGPGLNTEAFF.